This T cell receptor beta chain was found in a study of blood T cell repertoires in COVID-19 (dated by TCRdb to about 2020). In terms of the full investigation: Samples covering the acute and convalescent phases of COVID-19 were provided by collaborators in the United States, Italy and Spain. The prospective study material was composed of cDNA or gDNA derived from T cells, B-cell-depleted T cells, or PBMCs. Deeply sampled blood TCRbeta repertoires from subjects exposed to, actively infected with, or recovered from COVID-19 were included in the dataset. A freely available public database, intended as a resource for researchers studying the immune response to SARS-CoV-2, is where the repertoires were released. The samples were drawn from the first 160 participants of the ongoing ImmuneRACE study and from about 1,200 subjects provided by 6 global collaborators. Nearly every sample came with metadata listing a de-identified subject ID, COVID-19 status, age in years and sex. Where available, HLA class I and class II types were taken from metadata supplied by the sample provider and were not determined by assay-based typing. General findings and caveats noted by the study authors: The amount of clinical and demographic metadata varied by source and participant and was provided uncurated.

This clone has only one observation. Which antigen it targets is not known. The input lacks base qualities; no much larger clone sits a single base away. TCRbeta CDR3 regions were amplified from genomic DNA using the immunoSEQ Assay, a bias-controlled multiplex PCR. The authors' pipeline ran thus. Within the assay, amplification of reference gene primers was used to estimate how many nucleated cells each sample contained. To quantify the absolute abundance of each unique TCRbeta CDR3 rearrangement, sequence reads were collapsed and filtered. For each sample, productive Simpson clonality was calculated as the square root of Simpson's diversity index across productive rearrangements. TCRdb obtained this table from immuneACCESS and retained in-frame rearrangements with V and J assigned. These tables miss some clones; where compared with another copy, unresolved V genes account for less than half of the shortfall, and the remainder is unexplained. The V and J calls and clone size come from that table; D and trimming were worked out from the DNA. The sample table records about 40,000 clones; more than 85% of these occur just once. 15% to 20% of the sample comes from the top ten.

Including the terminal cysteine and phenylalanine, the CDR3 comprises 14 residues. The read is trimmed to its CDR3 DNA, 42 bases read in frame from base 1. Compared with germline, V lacks 2 bases and J lacks 5 bases; bases without a gene match: 1. CDR1 is given as SGHRS and CDR2 as YFSETQ, both from the germline V gene. Whole blood was collected in K2EDTA tubes by collaborating institutions according to the institutions' own protocols. For TCRbeta analysis, collaborators shipped samples as frozen whole blood, isolated PBMCs, or DNA extracted from either of those sample types. This sequence uses TRBV5-1 and TRBJ1-5, with 10 middle bases fitting TRBD1. The receptor was isolated from a man in his fifties or sixties in a cohort sampled during active COVID-19. Sequencing was done on a sample of peripheral blood. The DNA sequence is TGCGCCAGCAGCTTCGGGACAGGGGATCAGCCCCAGCATTTT. It specifies CASSFGTGDQPQHF.